One sample yielded the 6 T cell receptor beta chains listed below, sequenced in a study of CD8 T cells in ankylosing spondylitis. From the 5' RACE reads, TCRdb called clonotypes with MiXCR, one entry per CDR3 protein. The table has approximately 220,000 distinct CDR3 sequences, about 10% seen once. Sequencing was done on a sample of blood, either unsorted or a sorted T cell fraction (not recorded which). The receptors were sampled from a male donor with ankylosing spondylitis or in good health (not recorded which).

This clonotype turned up a few times. The genes are TRBV7-9 and TRBJ2-1; TRBD1 aligns across 10 bases. V was pared by 5 bases and J by 0 bases, with 4 bases of the junction left unmatched. This CDR3 is 16 amino acids long. Germline CDR1 reads SEHNR; CDR2 reads FQNEAQ (reference sequence). In DNA form, the CDR3 reads TGTGCCAGCAGCGAGGACAGGGGGATCTCCTACAATGAGCAGTTCTTC. Protein sequence: CASSEDRGISYNEQFF.

This clonotype has a count of ten or more. The chain combines TRBV20-1 with TRBJ2-2; the match to TRBD2 covers 10 bases. CDR1 and CDR2 from the germline V gene are DFQATT and SNEGSKA (reference sequence). This CDR3 comprises 17 residues. Losses at the gene ends were 3 bases for V and 7 bases for J; bases not matched to a gene: 14. Here the CDR3 DNA reads TGCAGTGCTAGTCCCCCCCCTAGCGGGGGTCATGGCGGGGAGCTGTTTTTT. Protein product: CSASPPPSGGHGGELFF.

Many counts were recorded for this clonotype. V gene TRBV20-1 combines with J gene TRBJ1-4; D remains ambiguous. The V end lost 6 bases, the J end lost 3 bases, and 17 bases lay between the germline ends. Germline V gives CDR1 DFQATT, CDR2 SNEGSKA (reference sequence). The CDR3 totals 15 residues. CDR3 DNA sequence: TGCAGTGCCCAGAACTCCGCAGTAGCTAATGAAAAACTGTTTTTT. It is translated as CSAQNSAVANEKLFF.

This clonotype came up many times. The chain has TRBV12-3 or TRBV12-4 and TRBJ1-6, with 8 bases fitting TRBD1. The J segment lost 7 bases and the V segment lost 5 bases, leaving 10 bases of the junction unmatched. The CDR3 spans 16 residues. The CDR3 sequence: CASSLPGTGNNSPLHF. CDR3 bases: TGTGCCAGCAGTCTTCCCGGGACAGGCAACAATTCACCCCTCCACTTT.

This chain links TRBV28 with TRBJ1-2; D is unresolved. With 10 bases removed from V and 5 bases from J, the gap between germline ends came to 14 bases. The CDR3 runs 12 residues. Germline CDR1 and CDR2: MDHEN and SYDVKM. The CDR3 loop is CATGHRVYGYTF. The CDR3 region has the DNA TGTGCCACGGGCCATCGGGTGTATGGCTACACCTTC.

Regarding this clonotype: This may be a read error: a much more frequent sequence differs by one nucleotide. This chain connects TRBV3-1 to TRBJ2-1; possibly TRBD2 for D (7 bases). V dropped 0 bases and J dropped 8 bases, with 11 bases sitting between them. The CDR3 totals 14 residues. The germline CDR1 and CDR2 sequences are LGHDT and YNNKEL (reference sequence). CDR3 DNA sequence: TGTGCCAGCAGCCAAGAGGGGAGGGGGGATGAGCAGTTCTTC. Protein product: CASSQEGRGDEQFF.